These 26 T cell receptor beta chains were all obtained from the same sample, sequenced in a study of cytotoxic CD8 clonotypes in ibrutinib-treated CLL. Some clones are missing from TCRdb's copy, which holds only in-frame ones; the method was immunoSEQ multiplex PCR. The table includes about 200,000 clones, 70% to 75% detected once. The material sequenced was PBMCs, taken after 12 months of ibrutinib treatment. The source is a human donor with chronic lymphocytic leukemia.

The chain carries TRBV9 and TRBJ1-6; 9 bases are shared with TRBD1. The CDR3 sequence is 16 residues long. Per germline, CDR1 SGDLS and CDR2 YYNGEE. V dropped 4 bases and J dropped 4; count of bases not matched to a gene: 6. CDR3 DNA: TGTGCCAGCAGCCCTGTCGGGACAGGGTATAATTCACCCCTCCACTTT. Translated, it gives CASSPVGTGYNSPLHF.

V gene TRBV21-1 combines with J gene TRBJ2-7. TRBV21-1 is a pseudogene locus. This CDR3 region has 14 residues. CDR3 DNA sequence: TGTGCCAGCAGCACCGGGACCCCAAGAGGTGAGCAGTACTTC. Protein sequence: CASSTGTPRGEQYF.

This clone has a single count. The rearrangement uses TRBV6-5 and TRBJ1-5; 9 bases are shared with TRBD1. Germline loops: CDR1 MNHEY, CDR2 SVGAGI. The CDR3 loop spans 15 amino acids. V lost 7 bases, J lost 5 bases, and 9 bases stayed unmatched. The CDR3 loop is CASKPRDRAHQPQHF. CDR3 DNA sequence: TGTGCCAGCAAACCCCGGGACAGGGCACATCAGCCCCAGCATTTT.

The chain couples TRBV7-2 to TRBJ2-1, with 8 positions matching TRBD1. Germline CDR1 and CDR2: SGHTA and FQGNSA. J gave up 5 bases and V 4 bases, and 10 bases lay outside the gene matches. This CDR3 comprises 16 residues. The DNA for the CDR3 is TGTGCCAGCAGCTGGGTCCCTGGACAGGGCAACAATGAGCAGTTCTTC. Amino acids: CASSWVPGQGNNEQFF.

The chain recombines TRBV11-1 with TRBJ2-7, with D possibly TRBD1 on 6 matching bases. The CDR3 loop spans 15 amino acids. Germline V gives CDR1 SGHAT, CDR2 FQDESV (reference sequence). V was pared by 4 bases and J by 0 bases, with 13 bases between. In nucleotides, the CDR3 is TGTGCCAGCAGCTCCCTCGGGACACTCTCCTACGAGCAGTACTTC. Its translation is CASSSLGTLSYEQYF.

This chain uses TRBV4-1 with TRBJ1-5; D not resolved. Germline V gene sequence: CDR1 MGHRA, CDR2 YSYEKL. This CDR3 is 15 amino acids long. Trimming cost V 0 bases and J 3 bases, with 9 bases left between them. The CDR3 here is CASSQDGVNNQPQHF. CDR3 in DNA: TGCGCCAGCAGCCAAGACGGGGTGAACAATCAGCCCCAGCATTTT.

This chain links TRBV30 with TRBJ1-5; 10 nucleotides line up with TRBD1. V lost 3 bases to trimming and J lost 11 bases; unmatched junction nucleotides: 10. Germline V gene data show CDR1 as GTSNPN and CDR2 as SVGIG (reference sequence). CDR3 length: 14 amino acids. The CDR3 loop reads CAWRARDRGMTQHF. CDR3 coding DNA: TGTGCCTGGAGGGCCCGGGACAGGGGCATGACCCAGCATTTT.

The chain uses TRBV28 and TRBJ2-1; D may be TRBD2 (6 bases). Deletions cut 5 bases from V and 12 bases from J, with 14 bases between. The CDR3 totals 12 residues. Germline V gives CDR1 MDHEN, CDR2 SYDVKM. The CDR3 spells CASSRLRELQFF. In nucleotides, the CDR3 is TGTGCCAGCAGTCGCCTCCGGGAGTTGCAGTTCTTC.

The chain joins TRBV12-5 to TRBJ1-5; D is undetermined. This CDR3 is built from 12 residues. Trimming left V 5 bases short and J 7 bases short, with 9 bases between. CDR1 is LGHNT and CDR2 is FRNRAP in the germline V gene. The CDR3 reads CASGGVGQPQHF. The CDR3 DNA reads as TGTGCTAGTGGTGGGGTTGGCCAGCCCCAGCATTTT.

The rearrangement uses TRBV18 and TRBJ1-1; D not certain. The germline V gene has CDR1 KGHSH and CDR2 LQKENI. This CDR3 is built from 14 residues. The V and J ends lost 1 base and 1 base respectively, with 7 bases between them. The CDR3 loop is CASSPLPRNTEAFF. The CDR3 nucleotides read TGTGCCAGCTCACCACTCCCCAGGAACACTGAAGCTTTCTTT.

The chain joins TRBV2 to TRBJ1-5; D is undetermined. V lost 3 bases to trimming and J lost 1 base, with 7 bases between them. The length of the CDR3 is 14 residues. The germline V gene encodes CDR1 SNHLY and CDR2 FYNNEI. Here the CDR3 DNA reads TGTGCCAGCAGTGAGTTTGGAAGCAATCAGCCCCAGCATTTT. Translated: CASSEFGSNQPQHF.

The V call is TRBV20-1, the J call TRBJ2-7; D gene unclear. CDR1 is DFQATT and CDR2 is SNEGSKA in the germline V gene (reference sequence). CDR3 length equals 11 residues. V gave up 6 bases and J gave up 3 bases, with 9 bases separating them. CDR3 DNA: TGCAGTGCCATTTCTAGCTACGAGCAGTACTTC. Its translation is CSAISSYEQYF.

The V and J genes are TRBV5-6 and TRBJ1-2; the D gene is possibly TRBD1 (5 bases). V was shortened by 3 bases and J by 4 bases, with 19 bases between the two germline ends. This CDR3 region has 16 residues. Germline V gives CDR1 SGHDT, CDR2 YYEEEE. The CDR3 loop is CASSWGRGRPGYGYTF. CDR3 coding DNA: TGTGCCAGCAGCTGGGGCCGGGGTCGGCCTGGCTATGGCTACACCTTC. The full variable domain, in which reference TRBV5-6 and TRBJ1-2 provide the parts outside the CDR3, is DAGVTQSPTHLIKTRGQQVTLRCSPKSGHDTVSWYQQALGQGPQFIFQYYEEEERQRGNFPDRFSGHQFPNYSSELNVNALLLGDSALYLCASSWGRGRPGYGYTFGSGTRLTVV.

This CDR3 is CASLSRQVVNTEAFF. CDR3 sequence (DNA): TGTGCCAGTCTCTCTCGACAGGTTGTGAACACTGAAGCTTTCTTT. This sequence joins TRBV6-5 and TRBJ1-1, with D maybe TRBD1 (6 bases). The germline gives CDR1 MNHEY, CDR2 SVGAGI. There are 15 residues in the CDR3. V shed 9 bases and J shed 0 bases, with 17 bases lying between them.

As to this clone: A junction boundary mismatches the germline segment, possibly from a read error. This sequence joins TRBV28 and TRBJ1-5; D uncertain. CDR1 MDHEN and CDR2 SYDVKM come from the germline V gene. There are 11 residues in the CDR3. CDR3 nucleotides: TGTGCCAGCAGCACCAATAAGCCCCAGCATTTT. Its protein product is CASSTNKPQHF.

This chain uses TRBV28 with TRBJ1-2; possible D gene TRBD1, 6 bases. This CDR3 has 13 residues. Trimming cost V 7 bases and J 4 bases, with 13 bases left between them. Germline CDR1 reads MDHEN; CDR2 reads SYDVKM. The CDR3 DNA follows: TGTGCCAGCATAACAGGGTTTAGCTATGGCTACACCTTC. Residues: CASITGFSYGYTF.

J is TRBJ2-3 and V is TRBV7-8, with D possibly TRBD2 on 6 matching bases. V was pared by 2 bases and J by 2 bases, with 14 bases between. This CDR3 has 16 amino acids. Germline-derived CDR1 and CDR2 are SGHVS and FQNEAQ. The CDR3 spells CASSLHGRPTTDTQYF. The CDR3 DNA sequence: TGTGCCAGCAGCTTACACGGGAGACCCACCACAGATACGCAGTATTTT.

Written as DNA, the CDR3 is TGCAGCGTGCAGGGGCCGAACACCGGGGAGCTGTTTTTT. Translating it yields CSVQGPNTGELFF. The chain links TRBV29-1 to TRBJ2-2, with D maybe TRBD1 (6 bases). V gave up 6 bases and J gave up 0 bases, with 8 bases separating them. This CDR3 has 13 residues. Germline V CDR1 and CDR2: SQVTM, ANQGSEA.

This clone turned up a few times. The chain couples TRBV7-9 to TRBJ2-3, with 7 bases identical to TRBD2. Germline V gives CDR1 SEHNR, CDR2 FQNEAQ (reference sequence). The V segment lost 5 bases and the J segment 10 bases; nucleotides outside the gene matches: 6. The CDR3 contains 12 residues. CDR3 region: CASSPTSDAQYF. The CDR3 region has the DNA TGTGCCAGCAGCCCTACTAGCGATGCGCAGTATTTT.

V usage is TRBV4-1 and J usage is TRBJ2-5; no clear D gene. Germline loops: CDR1 MGHRA, CDR2 YSYEKL. With 3 bases removed from V and 2 bases from J, the gap between germline ends came to 19 bases. There are 17 residues in the CDR3. The DNA for the CDR3 is TGCGCCAGCAGCCACAACATACCGGGCCTGATGCAAGAGACCCAGTACTTC. As protein: CASSHNIPGLMQETQYF.

This clone occurred a few times. The junction does not match germline at one end; this may be a read error. The CDR3 region is CASSQDLDGKQPQHF. The DNA for the CDR3 is TGCGCCAGCAGCCAAGACCTGGACGGCAAGCAGCCCCAGCATTTT. The gene calls are TRBV4-1 and TRBJ1-5; D is undetermined. Germline values: CDR1 MGHRA, CDR2 YSYEKL. The CDR3 loop spans 15 amino acids.

This chain joins TRBV27 and TRBJ1-2; the D is unclear. V was trimmed by 5 bases and J by 0 bases, leaving 10 bases between them. CDR3 length equals 14 residues. CDR1 is MNHEY and CDR2 is SMNVEV in the germline V gene (reference sequence). CDR3 region: CASSDVGANYGYTF. In nucleotides, the CDR3 is TGTGCCAGCAGTGATGTGGGAGCTAACTATGGCTACACCTTC.

In its sample, this clone was seen a few times. This sequence joins TRBV9 and TRBJ2-7, with D possibly matching TRBD2 (5 bases). CDR3 length: 15 residues. CDR1 is SGDLS and CDR2 is YYNGEE in the germline V gene. The V end was cut by 4 bases, the J end by 3 bases, with 17 bases between. The CDR3 loop is CASSPRLAGNYEQYF. In nucleotides, the CDR3 is TGTGCCAGCAGCCCCCGGCTAGCAGGTAACTACGAGCAGTACTTC.

The chain links TRBV5-1 to TRBJ1-6, with D hard to call. Germline V gene data show CDR1 as SGHRS and CDR2 as YFSETQ. CDR3 size: 15 residues. The V end lost 4 bases, the J end lost 0 bases, and 8 bases lay between the germline ends. This CDR3 reads CASSGGSSYNSPLHF. The CDR3 bases are TGCGCCAGCAGCGGAGGGAGCTCCTATAATTCACCCCTCCACTTT. The full variable domain, rest sourced from reference TRBV5-1 and TRBJ1-6, is KAGVTQTPRYLIKTRGQQVTLSCSPISGHRSVSWYQQTPGQGLQFLFEYFSETQRNKGNFPGRFSGRQFSNSRSEMNVSTLELGDSALYLCASSGGSSYNSPLHFGNGTRLTVT.

V gene TRBV7-9 combines with J gene TRBJ2-3; a weak D match, TRBD1 (5 bases). V lost 1 base and J lost 6, with 14 bases in between. The CDR3 is made up of 15 amino acids. CDR1 and CDR2 from the germline V gene are SEHNR and FQNEAQ (reference sequence). The CDR3 here is CASSLGVRAPDTQYF. CDR3 nucleotide sequence: TGTGCCAGCAGCTTAGGGGTCAGGGCGCCGGATACGCAGTATTTT. The complete variable domain, with remaining parts taken from reference TRBV7-9 and TRBJ2-3, reads DTGVSQNPRHKITKRGQNVTFRCDPISEHNRLYWYRQTLGQGPEFLTYFQNEAQLEKSRLLSDRFSAERPKGSFSTLEIQRTEQGDSAMYLCASSLGVRAPDTQYFGPGTRLTVL.

J is TRBJ2-2 and V is TRBV5-1; D is ambiguous. The V and J ends lost 2 bases and 5 bases respectively, with 7 bases between them. The length of the CDR3 is 13 residues. Germline values: CDR1 SGHRS, CDR2 YFSETQ. CDR3 sequence (DNA): TGCGCCAGCAGCTTCGACTGGACCGGGGAGCTGTTTTTT. The encoded protein is CASSFDWTGELFF.